These 20 T cell receptor beta chains were all obtained from the same sample, sequenced in a study of Graves' ophthalmopathy and Graves' hyperthyroidism. From RNA, the CDR3 regions of TCR beta chains were amplified and sequenced. HTBI-primed first-round RT-PCR preceded second-round multiplex PCR. Via MiXCR, TCRdb re-called the multiplex PCR reads, giving one row per CDR3 protein. There are 400,000 to 450,000 distinct CDR3 sequences in the sample; 20% to 25% occur only once, and roughly 3.2% lies in the top ten. Sequencing was done on a sample of peripheral blood. The receptors here all came from a woman younger than 30 with stable Graves' hyperthyroidism.

This clonotype was seen a few times. The chain links TRBV7-8 to TRBJ1-5; D perhaps matches TRBD1 (6 bases). Germline-derived CDR1 and CDR2 are SGHVS and FQNEAQ. The CDR3 has 14 residues. With 4 bases removed from V and 2 bases from J, the gap between germline ends came to 9 bases. The CDR3 loop is CASSSYRGNQPQHF. The CDR3 DNA follows: TGTGCCAGCAGCTCCTACAGGGGCAATCAGCCCCAGCATTTT.

This clonotype was seen at least ten times. V usage is TRBV6-1 and J usage is TRBJ2-7, with D perhaps TRBD2 (6 bases). V was clipped by 7 bases and J by 6 bases, with 19 bases between them. The CDR3 runs to 14 residues. Per the germline V gene, CDR1 is MNHNS and CDR2 is SASEGT. The DNA of the CDR3 is TGTGCCAGCATCCCGGGACGGGAGAGGAGCGAGCAGTACTTC. This encodes CASIPGRERSEQYF.

Details on this clonotype: A much larger clone lies one base from this, so it may be a read error. The chain links TRBV7-3 to TRBJ2-7; the match to TRBD2 covers 7 bases. The germline gives CDR1 SGHTA, CDR2 FQGTGA. The CDR3 extends over 15 amino acids. The CDR3 DNA reads TGTGCCAGCATCTTAGAACTAGCGCCTACCTACGAGCAGTACTTC. The encoded protein is CASILELAPTYEQYF.

This clonotype was detected a few times. The CDR3 DNA follows: TGTGCCAGCAGCCCTATAACGAACACTGAAGCTTTCTTT. Its translation is CASSPITNTEAFF. The rearrangement links TRBV12-3 or TRBV12-4 to TRBJ1-1; D gene unclear. The CDR3 sequence is 13 residues long. V shed 6 bases and J shed 1 base, with 9 bases lying between them.

This clonotype came up many times. The chain couples TRBV2 to TRBJ2-7; TRBD1 agrees at 12 bases. CDR1 SNHLY and CDR2 FYNNEI come from the germline V gene. Trimming cost V 10 bases and J 8 bases; bases outside gene matches: 6. The CDR3 contains 12 residues. Here the CDR3 DNA reads TGTGCCACCGGGACAGGGGGCGAAAAGCAGTACTTC. Its translation is CATGTGGEKQYF.

Many counts were recorded for this clonotype. This rearrangement joins TRBV5-8 to TRBJ2-7, with D perhaps matching TRBD1 or TRBD2 (5 bases each). The germline V and J ends were trimmed by 4 bases and 2 bases, with 16 bases remaining between them. The CDR3 sequence is 15 residues long. Germline CDR1 and CDR2: SGHTS and YDEGEE. CDR3 region: CASSPLSGPAYEQYF. DNA for the CDR3: TGTGCCAGCAGCCCGTTGTCGGGGCCAGCCTACGAGCAGTACTTC.

The sample holds many counts of this clonotype. J is TRBJ1-1 and V is TRBV28; D is possibly TRBD1 (5 bases). Germline CDR1 is MDHEN and CDR2 is SYDVKM. Trimming pared 5 bases from V and 8 bases from J, leaving 18 bases between. The CDR3 has 14 amino acids. CDR3 in DNA: TGTGCCAGCAGTCAACTAATCGGGACCCCAGAAGCTTTCTTT. Its protein product is CASSQLIGTPEAFF.

V and J are TRBV6-1 and TRBJ1-1; D unresolved. The germline V gene has CDR1 MNHNS and CDR2 SASEGT. The CDR3 runs to 12 residues. The V gene lost 2 bases and the J gene lost 8 bases, with 9 bases spanning the gap. CDR3 sequence reads: CASSEHVLEAFF. As DNA, the CDR3 is TGTGCCAGCAGTGAACACGTGTTAGAAGCTTTCTTT.

In this sample, this clonotype turned up many times. The V and J genes are TRBV12-3 or TRBV12-4 and TRBJ2-2, with 8 nucleotides matching TRBD1. The J segment lost 1 base and the V segment lost 6 bases, leaving 7 bases of the junction unmatched. CDR3 length: 16 residues. CDR3 nucleotides: TGTGCCAGCAGCCCGCGAGGACAGGGGAACACCGGGGAGCTGTTTTTT. Amino acid sequence: CASSPRGQGNTGELFF.

A note on this clonotype: A read error may produce the germline difference seen at one junction end. This chain uses TRBV2 with TRBJ2-2; D might be TRBD2 (6 bases). Germline V gives CDR1 SNHLY, CDR2 FYNNEI. This CDR3 region has 14 residues. The CDR3 region is CASSEAAVTPGAVF. The CDR3 coding sequence is TGTGCCAGCAGTGAAGCGGCTGTTACTCCGGGAGCTGTTTTT.

This clonotype was found many times. A junction end diverges from the germline sequence, so it may reflect a read error. The chain joins TRBV6-1 to TRBJ2-7; TRBD1 or TRBD2 may be the D gene (6 bases each). This CDR3 has 16 amino acids. Germline CDR1 reads MNHNS; CDR2 reads SASEGT. CDR3 in amino acids: CASREGGWNPAYEQYF. CDR3 DNA sequence: TGTGCCAGCAGGGAAGGGGGGTGGAATCCGGCCTACGAGCAGTACTTC.

This clonotype was seen a single time. The chain recombines TRBV14 with TRBJ1-6; D remains unclear. CDR1 is SGHDN and CDR2 is FVKESK in the germline V gene. CDR3 length: 14 residues. V was shortened by 1 base and J by 3 bases, with 4 bases between the two germline ends. CDR3 sequence: CASSQASYNSPLHF. The CDR3, as DNA: TGTGCCAGCAGCCAAGCCAGCTATAATTCACCCCTCCACTTT.

This clonotype occurred many times. This chain links TRBV19 with TRBJ2-5; 8 bases match TRBD1. The CDR3 contains 16 residues. The V gene end was trimmed by 9 bases and the J gene end by 3 bases; junction bases not matched to a gene: 15. Germline-derived CDR1 and CDR2 are LNHDA and SQIVND (reference sequence). DNA for the CDR3: TGTGCCAGCCGAAGGGTGTGGGACAGGAGTGAAGAGACCCAGTACTTC. As protein: CASRRVWDRSEETQYF.

This clonotype was recorded a few times. The chain combines TRBV12-3 or TRBV12-4 with TRBJ1-6; D ambiguous. Deletions cut 2 bases from V and 7 bases from J, with 18 bases between. CDR3 length: 17 residues. The CDR3 region has the DNA TGTGCCAGCAGTTTATTGGAGCCCGGGTCGAAGAATTCACCCCTCCACTTT. As protein: CASSLLEPGSKNSPLHF.

This clonotype showed up many times. The chain is built from TRBV25-1 and TRBJ2-5; no clear D gene. From germline, CDR1 is MGHDK and CDR2 SYGVNS. This CDR3 spans 12 amino acids. Trimming stripped 3 bases from V and 5 bases from J, with 7 bases between. Here the CDR3 DNA reads TGTGCCAGCAGTGAGACTTCGGAGACCCAGTACTTC. Translating gives CASSETSETQYF.

This clonotype was counted many times. The V and J genes are TRBV28 and TRBJ1-2; D perhaps matches TRBD1 (5 bases). CDR3 size: 14 residues. Trimming cost V 2 bases and J 1 base, with 8 bases left between them. Germline CDR1 is MDHEN and CDR2 is SYDVKM. The CDR3 is CASSLAGYNYGYTF. DNA of the CDR3: TGTGCCAGCAGTTTAGCAGGGTATAACTATGGCTACACCTTC.

Ten or more counts support this clonotype. Germline and junction disagree at one end, which may indicate a read error. CDR3 region: CASSFGVDIKYF. The CDR3 DNA reads TGTGCCAGCAGTTTTGGGGTGGACATTAAGTACTTC. The chain combines TRBV12-3 or TRBV12-4 with TRBJ2-4, with a weak D call TRBD1 (5 bases). The CDR3 is 12 residues long.

Regarding this clonotype: This may come from a read error, since a much larger clone is one base off. The V gene is TRBV30, the J gene TRBJ1-6, with 7 bases lining up with TRBD1. CDR3 length equals 11 residues. The germline gives CDR1 GTSNPN, CDR2 SVGIG (reference sequence). The CDR3 here is CAWSSDRPIRF. The CDR3 coding sequence is TGTGCCTGGAGTTCGGACAGGCCCATCCGCTTT.

The table lists this clonotype with a few counts. V usage is TRBV19 and J usage is TRBJ1-5, with D possibly being TRBD1 (5 bases). Trimming took off 6 bases at V and 6 bases at J, with 15 bases between the two ends. Germline loops: CDR1 LNHDA, CDR2 SQIVND (reference sequence). The CDR3 runs to 14 residues. CDR3: CASRRGGDGQPQHF. Here the CDR3 DNA reads TGTGCCAGTAGACGGGGGGGGGATGGTCAGCCCCAGCATTTT.

The table lists this clonotype with many counts. The chain is built from TRBV30 and TRBJ2-7; D is unresolved. CDR3 size: 13 residues. The V end was cut by 1 base, the J end by 3 bases, with 10 bases between. Germline V CDR1 and CDR2: GTSNPN, SVGIG (reference sequence). The CDR3 spells CAWSAVWGYEQYF. The CDR3 coding sequence is TGTGCCTGGAGTGCTGTTTGGGGCTACGAGCAGTACTTC.